What follows describes a single T cell receptor beta chain. The data are from a study of blood T cell repertoires in COVID-19. Germline V CDR1 and CDR2: SGHTS, YDEGEE. Trimming took off 4 bases at V and 3 bases at J, with 13 bases between the two ends. The CDR3 covers 14 residues. The data were produced by immunoSEQ multiplex PCR, yet TCRdb's version contains in-frame clones alone and is incomplete. The table has fewer than 200,000 clones, over 80% seen once. This TCR derives from a woman between 70 and 85 years old with COVID-19, enrolled during active disease. The chain is built from TRBV5-8 and TRBJ2-5; D perhaps matches TRBD2 (6 bases). The sample consisted of peripheral blood. The CDR3, as DNA: TGTGCCAGCAGCGATCGACTAGTCAAAGAGACCCAGTACTTC. Translating gives CASSDRLVKETQYF.